This TCR beta chain was documented in a study of shared clonotypes between healthy human individuals. Germline CDR1 and CDR2: MNHNS and SASEGT. The CDR3 totals 13 residues. V lost 2 bases to trimming and J lost 11 bases, with 15 bases between them. There are a few counts of this clone. Produced via immunoSEQ multiplex PCR; TCRdb's table is partial and in-frame only. The sample carries approximately 460,000 clones, roughly four fifths recorded once. The chain joins TRBV6-1 to TRBJ1-1, with D perhaps matching TRBD1 (5 bases). Source material: PBMCs. This receptor was identified in a woman aged 40 to 49 in good health. Some clones in this sample may be carry-over from other donors' samples. Here the CDR3 DNA reads TGTGCCAGCAGTGAATCGGGGGGACGAGTGGCTTTCTTT. This translates into CASSESGGRVAFF.